This note documents a single T cell receptor beta chain sequence. The specificity of this receptor is unknown. No much larger clone exists at a distance of one base, and base qualities are not known. Genomic DNA was extracted from sorted cells for sequencing of the TCRbeta CDR3 region. The immunoSEQ Assay was used for sequencing of TCRbeta CDR3 regions. In TCRdb, the immuneACCESS table is reduced to in-frame sequences with V and J assigned. These tables do not hold every clone; where another copy was compared, an unresolved V gene accounts for under half, and the others remain unexplained. The sample includes over 70,000 clones, with 80% to 90% observed a single time. The top ten clonotypes cover roughly 2% of the sample. Patients with autoimmune disease history or receiving systemic immunosuppression were excluded from the trial. Peripheral blood for TCR sequencing was collected from all dose cohorts at baseline, on cycle 4 day 1, and on cycle 7 day 1. The samples were drawn from a first-in-human, open-label, multicenter phase I dose-escalation trial of ivuxolimab. Adults with locally advanced or metastatic melanoma, renal cell, hepatocellular, or head and neck squamous cell carcinoma were enrolled in the trial. Before TCR sequencing, CD4+ T cells and CD8+ T cells were sorted from peripheral blood as separate populations.

V loses 2 bases of germline sequence and J loses 9 bases, and the interval between the two ends is 14 bases. Its CDR3 holds 14 amino acids, cysteine through phenylalanine. The DNA shown is the 42-base CDR3, in frame from base 1. CDR1 and CDR2 (SNHLY, FYNNEI) derive from the germline V gene. This sample was taken from a study of OX40 agonist ivuxolimab in advanced cancers. Study-level background: Ivuxolimab, which targeted the costimulatory receptor OX40 (CD134), was an agonistic, fully human IgG2 monoclonal antibody. Intravenous ivuxolimab was administered to patients every 2 weeks at six dose levels: 0.01, 0.1, 0.3, 1.5, 3 and 10 mg/kg. Among the 52 dose-escalation patients, some 20 had hepatocellular carcinoma, approximately 15 melanoma, 9 renal cell carcinoma and 9 head and neck cancer. The dose-escalation cohort was 82.7% male with a mean age of approximately 60 years, ranging from roughly 20 to 80. Patients were allowed to have had prior anti-PD-1, anti-PD-L1 or anti-CTLA-4 therapy, and roughly two fifths of the dose-escalation patients had been treated with checkpoint inhibitors. Three dose-escalation patients achieved partial responses, one with hepatocellular carcinoma and two with cutaneous melanoma. Peripheral TCRbeta sequencing was intended to test whether TCR sequence diversity was altered and clonal T-cell expansion was caused by ivuxolimab. The monotherapy dose-escalation portion (N of about 49 patients) of the phase I ivuxolimab trial is reported in the paper.

Results and caveats for the whole study, not just this receptor: At doses from 0.1 to 3.0 mg/kg, clonal expansion was seen in both CD4+ and CD8+ blood T cells between baseline and week 6. On average, CD8+ T cells showed more expanded clones than CD4+ T cells after ivuxolimab. In partial responders in the 0.1-3.0 mg/kg groups, normalized peripheral clonal expansion was found to be among the lowest, especially among CD8+ T cells. Low levels of normalized T-cell clonal expansion were also shown by some nonresponding patients. Antigen specificity was not determined for the clonally expanded peripheral T cells.

Sequences were derived from CD4+ or CD8+ T cells sorted from blood, sampled in a trial of the OX40 agonist ivuxolimab. The receptor chain draws on TRBV2 and TRBJ2-1; tentative D gene TRBD1, with 6 bases matching. The source is an adult with an advanced solid tumor such as melanoma, head and neck, liver or kidney cancer. The nucleotides read TGTGCCAGCAGTGAACCCCCAATCAGGGGTGAGCAGTTCTTC. The encoded protein is CASSEPPIRGEQFF.